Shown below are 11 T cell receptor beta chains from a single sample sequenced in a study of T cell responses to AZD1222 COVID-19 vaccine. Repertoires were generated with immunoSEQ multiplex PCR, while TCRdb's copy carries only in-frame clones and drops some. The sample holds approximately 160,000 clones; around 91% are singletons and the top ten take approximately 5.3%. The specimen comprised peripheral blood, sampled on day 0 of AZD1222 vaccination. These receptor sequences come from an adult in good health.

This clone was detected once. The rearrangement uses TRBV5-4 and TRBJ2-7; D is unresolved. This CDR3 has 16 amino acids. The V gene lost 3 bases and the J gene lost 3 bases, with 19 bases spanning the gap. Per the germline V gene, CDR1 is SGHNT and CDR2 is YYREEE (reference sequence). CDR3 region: CASSSVAETVSYEQYF. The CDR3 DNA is TGTGCCAGCAGCTCTGTTGCCGAAACAGTAAGCTACGAGCAGTACTTC.

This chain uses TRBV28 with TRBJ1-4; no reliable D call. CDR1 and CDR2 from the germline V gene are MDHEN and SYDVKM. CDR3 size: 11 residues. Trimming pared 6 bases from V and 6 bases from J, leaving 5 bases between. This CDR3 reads CASRSHEKLFF. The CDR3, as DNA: TGTGCCAGCAGATCCCATGAAAAACTGTTTTTT.

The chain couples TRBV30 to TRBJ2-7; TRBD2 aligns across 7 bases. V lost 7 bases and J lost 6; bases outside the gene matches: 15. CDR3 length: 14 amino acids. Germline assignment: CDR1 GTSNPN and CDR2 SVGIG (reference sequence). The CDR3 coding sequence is TGTGCCTTTCACGAGGGACTACAAGCCGGCGAGCAGTACTTC. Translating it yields CAFHEGLQAGEQYF.

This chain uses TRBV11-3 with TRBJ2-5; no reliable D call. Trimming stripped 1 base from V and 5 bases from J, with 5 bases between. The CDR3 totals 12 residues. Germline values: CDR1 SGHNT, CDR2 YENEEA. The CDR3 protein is CASSLVGETQYF. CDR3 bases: TGTGCCAGCAGCTTAGTGGGGGAGACCCAGTACTTC.

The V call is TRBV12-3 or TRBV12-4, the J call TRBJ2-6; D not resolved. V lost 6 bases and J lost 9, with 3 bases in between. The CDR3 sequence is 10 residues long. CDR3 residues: CASSNNVLTF. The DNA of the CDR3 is TGTGCCAGCAGCAACAACGTCCTGACTTTC.

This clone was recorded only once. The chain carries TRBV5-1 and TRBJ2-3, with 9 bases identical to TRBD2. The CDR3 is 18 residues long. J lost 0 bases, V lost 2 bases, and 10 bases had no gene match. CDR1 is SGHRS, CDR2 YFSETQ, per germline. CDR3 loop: CASSLLSSGETSTDTQYF. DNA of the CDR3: TGCGCCAGCAGCTTATTGTCTAGCGGGGAGACTAGCACAGATACGCAGTATTTT. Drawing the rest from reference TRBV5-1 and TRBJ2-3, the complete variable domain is KAGVTQTPRYLIKTRGQQVTLSCSPISGHRSVSWYQQTPGQGLQFLFEYFSETQRNKGNFPGRFSGRQFSNSRSEMNVSTLELGDSALYLCASSLLSSGETSTDTQYFGPGTRLTVL.

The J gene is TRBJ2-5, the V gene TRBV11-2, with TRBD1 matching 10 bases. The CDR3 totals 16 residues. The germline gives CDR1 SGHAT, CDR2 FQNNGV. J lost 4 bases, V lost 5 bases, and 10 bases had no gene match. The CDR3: CASSRTGTGVVETQYF. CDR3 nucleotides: TGTGCCAGCAGCCGTACCGGGACAGGGGTTGTAGAGACCCAGTACTTC.

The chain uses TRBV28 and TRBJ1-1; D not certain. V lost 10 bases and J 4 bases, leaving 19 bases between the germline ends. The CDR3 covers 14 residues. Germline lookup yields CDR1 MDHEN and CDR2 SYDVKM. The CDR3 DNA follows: TGTGCCACCGTACACGCTCGTGGGAGCACTGAAGCTTTCTTT. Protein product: CATVHARGSTEAFF.

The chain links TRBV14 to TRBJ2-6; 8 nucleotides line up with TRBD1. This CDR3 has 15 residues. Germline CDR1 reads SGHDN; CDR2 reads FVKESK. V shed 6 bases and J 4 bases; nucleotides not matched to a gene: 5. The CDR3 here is CASSPGTGGANVLTF. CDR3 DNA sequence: TGTGCCAGCAGTCCCGGGACAGGAGGGGCCAACGTCCTGACTTTC.

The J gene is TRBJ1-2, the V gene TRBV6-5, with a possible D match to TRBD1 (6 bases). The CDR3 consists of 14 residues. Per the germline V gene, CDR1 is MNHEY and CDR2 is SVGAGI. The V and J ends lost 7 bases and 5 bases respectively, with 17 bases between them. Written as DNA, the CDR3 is TGTGCCAGCATACCGGGAGGGGGAGGGTATGGCTACACCTTC. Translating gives CASIPGGGGYGYTF.

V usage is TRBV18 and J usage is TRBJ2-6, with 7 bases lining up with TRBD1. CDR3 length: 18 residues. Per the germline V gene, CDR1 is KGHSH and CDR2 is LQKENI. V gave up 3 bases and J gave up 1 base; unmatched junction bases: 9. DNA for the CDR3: TGTGCCAGCTCACCTTCCCCGGGACAGCAATCTGGGGCCAACGTCCTGACTTTC. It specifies CASSPSPGQQSGANVLTF.